This TCR beta chain was documented in a study of beta chain features in type 1 diabetes (dated by TCRdb to 2017 to 2018). Study-wide context: Mean age, gender distribution, total cell number and subset yield were not different between patients and healthy donors. Regulatory and stem cell-like memory subsets were isolated from only 8 patients and about eight healthy donors, whereas naive and central memory subsets came from all 30 or so donors. In the study, recently diagnosed type 1 diabetes patients and matched healthy donors were compared on the TCRB repertoires of their sorted circulating CD4+ T cell subsets. A total of about 99,000,000 sorted cells were examined across all samples, and RNA yield correlated strongly with the number of cells per subset.

From each donor, a single peripheral blood sample of around 120 mL on average was drawn into heparinised tubes. A BD FACSAria II was used to sort naive, central memory, regulatory and stem cell-like memory CD4+ T cells with a panel that included CD45RO, CCR7, CD25, CD127, CD95 and CD27. Every sorted population had a purity above 95%. PBMCs were separated immediately by Lymphoprep density gradient centrifugation and were stained directly, without being cultured. So that batch effects would be minimized, each experiment stained and sorted samples in pairs, pairing one healthy donor with one patient. The CDR1 and CDR2 encoded by the germline V gene are SGHTA and FQGNSA. Cut back by 6 bases and 7 bases, the V and J ends lie 20 bases apart. From the cysteine through the phenylalanine, the CDR3 covers 15 amino acids. The DNA shown is the 45-base CDR3, in frame from base 1. The paper as a whole reports these results and caveats: In all four CD4+ subsets, TCRB CDR3 length was moderately but significantly shorter in type 1 diabetes patients. PCR might favor shorter templates, but patient and control samples were amplified and corrected together, so any skew would affect both groups equally. Only small numbers of individuals were included in the HLA sub-analyses, which left unresolved whether HLA type had any influence on TCRB rearrangement. At VDJ recombination sites, type 1 diabetes patients had fewer insertions and more deleted nucleotides, which implies abnormalities in thymic rearrangement. Because cDNA was sequenced instead of genomic DNA, activated cells with high expression could be over-represented, although the groups did not differ in activation or CD3 levels. Naive, central memory and regulatory TCRB repertoires appeared more similar among patients than among healthy donors.

The entire amount of isolated RNA was reverse transcribed using the High Capacity cDNA Reverse Transcription Kit, so the sequenced TCRB transcripts were expressed ones. Naive, central memory and regulatory T cell samples underwent deep immunoSEQ sequencing, averaging about 3.3 million total reads per sample. Sorted cells were lysed in RLT buffer, and RNA was extracted using DNase-treated RNeasy Micro or Mini kits according to cell number. Each cell subset was processed separately to prevent cross-contamination, with patient and healthy donor samples processed together. Using the immunoSEQ multiplex PCR, TCRB sequences were amplified from cDNA into 87-bp fragments spanning the CDR3 region. Sequencing of the amplicons was performed on the Illumina HiSeq platform. Per the source publication's procedure: Synthetic template baselines were used to correct PCR bias computationally, reads within Hamming distance 2 were collapsed, and singletons that could not be merged were discarded. Reads were aligned against IMGT to assign V, D and J genes, CDR3 length and insertions or deletions at six rearrangement sites. Within each subset, clonotype counts were normalized to sorted cell number, after which true diversity and Gini coefficients were computed with the tcR R package. The overlap coefficient, calculated on TCRB nucleotide sequences, was used to measure repertoire sharing. Out-of-frame TCRB sequences from naive cells were analyzed as a proxy for the pre-selection repertoire. TCRdb provides this immuneACCESS table in a form limited to in-frame rearrangements. Some clones are lacking; in checked studies, under half of them reflect an unresolved V gene, and why the rest are absent is not known. The D gene and trimming were derived from the DNA, and the V and J assignments and clone size from that table. The sample table holds hundreds of thousands of clones, of which roughly 14% were seen once. About 0.034% of the sample rests with the top ten.

Points on this clone: What antigen it recognizes has not been identified. Base quality data are lacking; no much larger clone is found one base away.

The chain uses TRBV7-2 and TRBJ2-3, with an unclear D gene assignment. The source is a man aged 25 to 40 in good health. Material: naive CD4+ T cells from blood. Read against the paper, the sample's cell subset or site label means: true naive CD4+ T cells. The sequenced DNA: TGTGCCAGCAGACTCTCAGTGGTTGGGCGCTATACGCAGTATTTT. Its amino acids are CASRLSVVGRYTQYF.